The 21 T cell receptor beta chains listed next were all sequenced from one sample in a study of shared clonotypes between healthy human individuals. In the naive CD8 group, cells lacked CD45RO and were positively selected for CCR7, so terminally differentiated effector memory CD45RA+ cells were left out. Here immunoSEQ multiplex PCR was the method, and the copy in TCRdb shows in-frame clones only, minus some. The data contain about 700,000 clones, roughly nine tenths of them seen just once; the ten biggest clones take up approximately 22%. The specimen sequenced was naive CD8+ T cells sorted from blood. The receptors stem from a man aged 30 to 45 in good health.

The chain couples TRBV5-1 to TRBJ2-1; D is undetermined. This CDR3 spans 11 amino acids. Per germline, CDR1 SGHRS and CDR2 YFSETQ. Trimming pared 4 bases from V and 4 bases from J, leaving 3 bases between. The CDR3 bases are TGCGCCAGCAGCGCATACAATGAGCAGTTCTTC. This translates into CASSAYNEQFF.

This clone occurred a few times. DNA of the CDR3: TGCGCCAGCAGCTACCGGGACAGGGCGACAGATACGCAGTATTTT. Translation: CASSYRDRATDTQYF. The rearrangement joins TRBV5-1 to TRBJ2-3; 9 bases fit TRBD1. J was trimmed by 3 bases and V by 3 bases; bases with no gene match: 5. CDR3 length: 15 residues. Germline CDR1 is SGHRS and CDR2 is YFSETQ.

The chain joins TRBV7-9 to TRBJ2-5, with D perhaps TRBD1 (5 bases). The germline V gene encodes CDR1 SEHNR and CDR2 FQNEAQ (reference sequence). The CDR3 is made up of 13 amino acids. V lost 5 bases, J lost 5 bases, and 12 bases lay in between. The CDR3 DNA reads as TGTGCCAGCAGCCTGGACATTTGGGAGACCCAGTACTTC. Translation gives CASSLDIWETQYF. Supplemented by reference TRBV7-9 and TRBJ2-5, the full variable domain reads DTGVSQNPRHKITKRGQNVTFRCDPISEHNRLYWYRQTLGQGPEFLTYFQNEAQLEKSRLLSDRFSAERPKGSFSTLEIQRTEQGDSAMYLCASSLDIWETQYFGPGTRLLVL.

V and J are TRBV19 and TRBJ2-7; weak D call: TRBD2 (5 bases). The CDR3 runs to 14 residues. The V gene lost 5 bases and the J gene lost 2 bases, with 13 bases spanning the gap. Germline loops: CDR1 LNHDA, CDR2 SQIVND (reference sequence). CDR3 bases: TGTGCCAGTAGTTTTGCCAGCGGCACCTACGAGCAGTACTTC. Its translation: CASSFASGTYEQYF. The full variable domain, its missing parts supplied by reference TRBV19 and TRBJ2-7, is DGGITQSPKYLFRKEGQNVTLSCEQNLNHDAMYWYRQDPGQGLRLIYYSQIVNDFQKGDIAEGYSVSREKKESFPLTVTSAQKNPTAFYLCASSFASGTYEQYFGPGTRLTVT.

J is TRBJ2-6 and V is TRBV18; TRBD1 matches 7 bases. This CDR3 region has 18 residues. The germline V gene encodes CDR1 KGHSH and CDR2 LQKENI. Trimming took 6 bases from V and 0 from J; bases not matched to a gene: 11. This CDR3 reads CASSPTDRSSSGANVLTF. The CDR3 region has the DNA TGTGCCAGCTCTCCGACGGACAGGTCGAGCTCTGGGGCCAACGTCCTGACTTTC.

The chain has TRBV27 and TRBJ2-1, with unresolved D. CDR3 length: 10 amino acids. V lost 7 bases to trimming and J lost 8 bases, with 6 bases between them. Germline V gene lookup returns CDR1 MNHEY and CDR2 SMNVEV (reference sequence). The CDR3 loop is CASTGDEQFF. CDR3 in DNA: TGTGCCAGCACCGGCGATGAGCAGTTCTTC.

The rearrangement joins TRBV4-3 to TRBJ2-1; 11 bases match TRBD1. The V gene end was trimmed by 4 bases and the J gene end by 8 bases; junction bases not matched to a gene: 4. The CDR3 has 14 residues. The germline gives CDR1 LGHNA, CDR2 YSLEER. The CDR3: CASSPGQGAYEQFF. CDR3 bases: TGCGCCAGCAGCCCAGGACAGGGGGCTTATGAGCAGTTCTTC.

The V and J genes are TRBV7-6 and TRBJ1-5, with D uncertain. The CDR3 totals 14 residues. V was trimmed by 6 bases and J by 2 bases, leaving 11 bases between them. Per germline, CDR1 SGHVS and CDR2 FNYEAQ. CDR3 bases: TGTGCCAGCAGTCAACTTGACGGCAATCAGCCCCAGCATTTT. This gives the protein CASSQLDGNQPQHF.

V and J are TRBV11-3 and TRBJ2-1; D perhaps matches TRBD1 (6 bases). The CDR3 length is 13 residues. CDR1 is SGHNT, CDR2 YENEEA, per germline. The ends were cut back, 8 bases at V and 2 bases at J, with 10 bases in the middle. The CDR3 reads CASGGQAYNEQFF. The CDR3 region has the DNA TGTGCCAGCGGGGGACAAGCCTACAATGAGCAGTTCTTC.

This chain connects TRBV13 to TRBJ2-7, with 8 positions matching TRBD1. CDR3 length equals 15 residues. V lost 0 bases and J lost 4; bases outside the gene matches: 5. Per germline, CDR1 PRHDT and CDR2 FYEKMQ (reference sequence). The CDR3 is CASSLGPGGVYEQYF. The CDR3 DNA follows: TGTGCCAGCAGCTTAGGTCCAGGGGGCGTTTACGAGCAGTACTTC.

The V call is TRBV18, the J call TRBJ2-7; D not certain. The germline gives CDR1 KGHSH, CDR2 LQKENI. V lost 0 bases and J 7 bases, leaving 10 bases between the germline ends. The CDR3 sequence is 13 residues long. The CDR3, as DNA: TGTGCCAGCTCACCACCGACACCTATAGAGCAGTACTTC. Amino acid sequence: CASSPPTPIEQYF.

This chain joins TRBV13 and TRBJ2-3; 7 positions match TRBD2. The germline CDR1 and CDR2 sequences are PRHDT and FYEKMQ (reference sequence). V was pared by 2 bases and J by 0 bases, with 8 bases of the junction left unmatched. CDR3 length: 17 amino acids. This chain's CDR3 is CASSLTGDYTSTDTQYF. The CDR3 region has the DNA TGTGCCAGCAGCTTAACCGGGGACTATACTAGCACAGATACGCAGTATTTT.

CDR3 sequence reads: CASSDRGADTDTQYF. CDR3 nucleotide sequence: TGTGCCAGCAGCGACAGGGGCGCTGACACAGATACGCAGTATTTT. This chain joins TRBV27 and TRBJ2-3; 8 nucleotides agree with TRBD1. The V gene's germline CDR1 is MNHEY and CDR2 SMNVEV (reference sequence). The trim removed 6 bases at V and 2 bases at J, leaving 7 bases unmatched. The CDR3 extends over 15 amino acids.

The chain carries TRBV7-3 and TRBJ2-1, with D perhaps TRBD1 (5 bases). V was shortened by 7 bases and J by 0 bases, with 16 bases between the two germline ends. The V gene's germline CDR1 is SGHTA and CDR2 FQGTGA. The CDR3 spans 16 residues. CDR3 DNA sequence: TGTGCCAGCACCCTTTCGGACATGAGCTCCTACAATGAGCAGTTCTTC. It codes for CASTLSDMSSYNEQFF. Using reference TRBV7-3 and TRBJ2-1 for the parts outside the CDR3, the full variable domain is GAGVSQTPSNKVTEKGKYVELRCDPISGHTALYWYRQSLGQGPEFLIYFQGTGAADDSGLPNDRFFAVRPEGSVSTLKIQRTERGDSAVYLCASTLSDMSSYNEQFFGPGTRLTVL.

The rearrangement links TRBV7-6 to TRBJ2-3; possibly TRBD1 for D (5 bases). V lost 2 bases and J lost 10, with 10 bases in between. The germline V gene has CDR1 SGHVS and CDR2 FNYEAQ. The CDR3 is 12 amino acids. CDR3 nucleotides: TGTGCCAGCAGCTTAACGCCGACAGCGCAGTATTTT. It yields the protein CASSLTPTAQYF.

The chain joins TRBV11-2 to TRBJ2-1; tentatively, D is TRBD1 (5 bases). This CDR3 has 11 amino acids. The V end was cut by 5 bases, the J end by 14 bases, with 13 bases between. Per germline, CDR1 SGHAT and CDR2 FQNNGV. CDR3 loop: CASSLGLGEFF. The CDR3 DNA reads as TGTGCCAGCAGCCTCGGGCTAGGGGAGTTCTTC.

The genes are TRBV27 and TRBJ2-7; TRBD2 is a possible D gene (6 bases). This CDR3 contains 12 residues. Deletions cut 10 bases from V and 2 bases from J, with 12 bases between. Germline V gene sequence: CDR1 MNHEY, CDR2 SMNVEV (reference sequence). As DNA, the CDR3 is TGTGCCACCACCGGGACTGCCTACGAGCAGTACTTC. Translated: CATTGTAYEQYF.

V gene TRBV5-6 combines with J gene TRBJ1-5; D gene unclear. V was shortened by 2 bases and J by 6 bases, with 6 bases between the two germline ends. The germline gives CDR1 SGHDT, CDR2 YYEEEE. This CDR3 has 12 residues. The CDR3 nucleotides read TGTGCCAGCAGCTTATCGGGTCAGCCCCAGCATTTT. Translation gives CASSLSGQPQHF.

This sequence joins TRBV9 and TRBJ2-1; D is uncertain. The germline V and J ends were trimmed by 3 bases and 8 bases, with 12 bases remaining between them. Per the germline V gene, CDR1 is SGDLS and CDR2 is YYNGEE. The CDR3 loop spans 13 amino acids. The CDR3: CASSAEPLDEQFF. The CDR3 bases are TGTGCCAGCAGCGCGGAACCTTTGGATGAGCAGTTCTTC.

The table lists this clone with a count of one. The chain recombines TRBV19 with TRBJ2-7; TRBD1 matches at 11 bases. Germline CDR1 and CDR2: LNHDA and SQIVND (reference sequence). CDR3 length: 14 amino acids. After removal of 3 bases from V and 2 bases from J, the junction contained 0 bases not matched to a gene. CDR3 amino acids: CASSMGQGAYEQYF. The CDR3 bases are TGTGCCAGTAGTATGGGACAGGGGGCCTACGAGCAGTACTTC.

V is TRBV29-1 and J is TRBJ2-7; D is uncertain. CDR1 is SQVTM and CDR2 is ANQGSEA in the germline V gene. The CDR3 contains 13 residues. Trimming cost V 4 bases and J 0 bases, with 10 bases left between them. The CDR3 reads CSVVPPNSYEQYF. The CDR3 nucleotides are TGCAGCGTTGTACCCCCCAACTCCTACGAGCAGTACTTC.